Following are 6 T cell receptor beta chains from one sample sequenced in a study of CD4 T cells in relation to SARS-CoV-2 and coronaviruses. Before the COVID-19 pandemic, during about 2010-2018, CD4+ T cells were taken from unexposed donors. The method was immunoSEQ multiplex PCR; TCRdb's version includes in-frame clones alone and lacks a portion of them. The table has some 64,000 clones, 94% seen once. Sample: naive CD4+ T cells from PBMCs. Subset defined: naive CD4+ T cells isolated by negative enrichment. The receptors stem from a human donor in good health.

The V call is TRBV19, the J call TRBJ2-4; TRBD2 is a possible D gene (5 bases). V lost 3 bases and J 0 bases, leaving 18 bases between the germline ends. CDR1 LNHDA and CDR2 SQIVND come from the germline V gene (reference sequence). The CDR3 extends over 18 amino acids. CDR3 sequence (DNA): TGTGCCAGTAGTATCGTCGGGGTCGGGCGTGGAGCCAAAAACATTCAGTACTTC. It codes for CASSIVGVGRGAKNIQYF.

V usage is TRBV14 and J usage is TRBJ2-2; D is possibly TRBD1 (6 bases). V was trimmed by 3 bases and J by 2 bases, leaving 16 bases between them. This CDR3 is 17 amino acids long. CDR1 and CDR2 from the germline V gene are SGHDN and FVKESK. CDR3 sequence: CASSHLYPGQNTGELFF. The DNA for the CDR3 is TGTGCCAGCAGCCATCTCTACCCGGGACAAAACACCGGGGAGCTGTTTTTT.

The rearrangement uses TRBV27 and TRBJ2-7; D perhaps matches TRBD1 (5 bases). The CDR3 runs 14 residues. In germline, CDR1 is MNHEY, CDR2 SMNVEV (reference sequence). V lost 4 bases and J 3 bases, leaving 13 bases between the germline ends. This CDR3 reads CASSWGDTGYEQYF. CDR3 in DNA: TGTGCCAGCAGTTGGGGTGACACAGGCTACGAGCAGTACTTC.

V and J are TRBV27 and TRBJ2-5; 9 bases match TRBD1. Trimming took 4 bases from V and 5 from J; bases not matched to a gene: 5. The CDR3 loop spans 14 amino acids. In germline, CDR1 is MNHEY, CDR2 SMNVEV (reference sequence). The CDR3: CASSYRGRRETQYF. The CDR3 DNA is TGTGCCAGCAGTTACAGGGGGCGCCGGGAGACCCAGTACTTC.

The rearrangement joins TRBV4-2 to TRBJ1-6; no firm D call. The CDR3 loop spans 16 amino acids. The germline V and J ends were trimmed by 0 bases and 6 bases, with 12 bases remaining between them. CDR1 and CDR2 from the germline V gene are LGHNA and YNFKEQ. This CDR3 reads CASSQETFRSNSPLHF. Here the CDR3 DNA reads TGTGCCAGCAGCCAAGAAACTTTCCGTTCTAATTCACCCCTCCACTTT.

This clone was seen once. The gene calls are TRBV27 and TRBJ2-7; TRBD2 matches 8 bases. The CDR3 consists of 16 residues. The junction had 6 bases not matched to a gene; V was cut back by 2 bases and J by 0 bases. Germline CDR1 is MNHEY and CDR2 is SMNVEV (reference sequence). CDR3 nucleotides: TGTGCCAGCAGTTTAGTAAGCGGGAGAGGCTCCTACGAGCAGTACTTC. Translation: CASSLVSGRGSYEQYF.